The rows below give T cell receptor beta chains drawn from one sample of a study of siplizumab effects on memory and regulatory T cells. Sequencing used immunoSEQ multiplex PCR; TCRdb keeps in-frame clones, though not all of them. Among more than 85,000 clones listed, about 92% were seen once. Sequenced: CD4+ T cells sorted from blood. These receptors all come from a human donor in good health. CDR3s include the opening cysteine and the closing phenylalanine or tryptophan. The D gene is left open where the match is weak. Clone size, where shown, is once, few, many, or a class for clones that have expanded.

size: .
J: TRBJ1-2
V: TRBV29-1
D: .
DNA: TGCAGCGTTTCAACCGGGGGCGGGGGCTACACCTTC
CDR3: CSVSTGGGGYTF

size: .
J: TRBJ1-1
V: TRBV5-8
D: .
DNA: TGTGCCAGCAGGTCTTATAACTTGGCTTTCTTT
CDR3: CASRSYNLAFF

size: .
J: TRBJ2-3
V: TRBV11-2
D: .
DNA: TGTGCCAGCAGCTTTGGGGGACTTTCTAGCACAGATACGCAGTATTTT
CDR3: CASSFGGLSSTDTQYF

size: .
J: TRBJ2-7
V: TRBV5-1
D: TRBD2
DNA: TGCGCCAGCAGCAACGAGCGGGGCAGCTACGAGCAGTACTTC
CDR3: CASSNERGSYEQYF

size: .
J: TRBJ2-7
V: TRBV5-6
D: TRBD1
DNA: TGTGCCAGCAGGACGGACAGGGGGGGCGAGCAGTACTTC
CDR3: CASRTDRGGEQYF

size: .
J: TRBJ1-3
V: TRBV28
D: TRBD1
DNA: TGTGCCAGCAGTTTCCTCGGACAGGGAATCAGGGACACCATATATTTT
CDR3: CASSFLGQGIRDTIYF

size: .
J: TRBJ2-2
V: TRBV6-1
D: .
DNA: TGTGCCAGCCGCCCCCACAGGGCGGCCGGGGAGCTGTTTTTT
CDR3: CASRPHRAAGELFF

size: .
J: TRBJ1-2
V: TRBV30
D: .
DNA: TGTGCCTGGAGTCTCTGGGACGGCTATGGCTACACCTTC
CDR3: CAWSLWDGYGYTF

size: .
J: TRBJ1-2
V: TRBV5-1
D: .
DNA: TGCGCCAGCAGCTTGGCCCTAGATTTGGGCTACACCTTC
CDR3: CASSLALDLGYTF

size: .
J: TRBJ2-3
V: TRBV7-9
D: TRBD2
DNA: TGTGCCAGCAGCCGCCCTCGGGGACTAGCGGGACCCTCCACAGATACGCAGTATTTT
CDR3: CASSRPRGLAGPSTDTQYF

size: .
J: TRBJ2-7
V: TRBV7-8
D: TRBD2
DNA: TGTGCCAGCTGCCCGTCCAGAGGGACTAGCGGGAGAATGGTCCACGAGCAGTACTTC
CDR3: CASCPSRGTSGRMVHEQYF

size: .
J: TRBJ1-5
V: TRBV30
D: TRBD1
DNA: TGTGCCTGGAGTAGGACAGGGGGCATGGGTCAGCCCCAGCATTTT
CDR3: CAWSRTGGMGQPQHF

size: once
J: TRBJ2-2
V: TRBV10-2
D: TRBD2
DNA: TGCGCCAGCATAATGGGGCTAGCGGGGGGTCATTGGACCGGGGAGCTGTTTTTT
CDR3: CASIMGLAGGHWTGELFF

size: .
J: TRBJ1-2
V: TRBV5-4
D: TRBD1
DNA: TGTGCCAGCAGCTCCGGGACAGCCCTTTCTAACTATGGCTACACCTTC
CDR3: CASSSGTALSNYGYTF

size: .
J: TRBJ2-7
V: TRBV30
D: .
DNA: TGTGCCTGGAGCCGGACAAGCGGGTCCCAGAAGCAGTACTTC
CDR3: CAWSRTSGSQKQYF

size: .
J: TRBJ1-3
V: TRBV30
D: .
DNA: TGTGCCTGGAGTGTCGGGGGAGACACCATATATTTT
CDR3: CAWSVGGDTIYF

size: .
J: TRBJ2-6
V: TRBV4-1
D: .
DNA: TGCGCCAGCAGCCAAGGACGACAGGGCTGGGGGGCTGGGGCCAACGTCCTGACTTTC
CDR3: CASSQGRQGWGAGANVLTF

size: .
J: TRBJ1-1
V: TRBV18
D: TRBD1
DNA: TGTGCCAGCACTGCGGACAGGGGGAACACTGAAGCTTTCTTT
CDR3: CASTADRGNTEAFF

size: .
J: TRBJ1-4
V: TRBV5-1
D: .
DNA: TGCGCCAGCAGCTTGGGTCCTAATGAAAAACTGTTTTTT
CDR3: CASSLGPNEKLFF

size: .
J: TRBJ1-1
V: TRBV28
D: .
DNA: TGTGCCAGCAGGGGGTCGGGACTCATGGGAACTGAAGCTTTCTTT
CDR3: CASRGSGLMGTEAFF

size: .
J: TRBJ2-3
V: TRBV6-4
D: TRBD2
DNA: TGTGCCAGCAGTATTCTAGCGGGGGGCACAGATACGCAGTATTTT
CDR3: CASSILAGGTDTQYF

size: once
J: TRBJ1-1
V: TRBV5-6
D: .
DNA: TGTGCCAGCAGCTCTTTGAGGGGGGATACTGAAGCTTTCTTT
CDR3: CASSSLRGDTEAFF

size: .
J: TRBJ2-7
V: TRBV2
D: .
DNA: TGTGCCAGCAGTGAACAGGGTTTGTACGAGCAGTACTTC
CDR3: CASSEQGLYEQYF

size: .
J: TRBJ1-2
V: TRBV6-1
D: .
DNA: TGTGCCAGCAGGTCGGCAGGCCACGATGGCTACACCTTC
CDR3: CASRSAGHDGYTF

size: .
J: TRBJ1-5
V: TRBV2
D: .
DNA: TGTGCCAGCAGTAGACAGTCCAACAATCAGCCCCAGCATTTT
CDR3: CASSRQSNNQPQHF

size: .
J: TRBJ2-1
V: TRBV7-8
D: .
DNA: TGTGCCAGCACCCCGCGCAGGGTATTCGATGAGCAGTTCTTC
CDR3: CASTPRRVFDEQFF

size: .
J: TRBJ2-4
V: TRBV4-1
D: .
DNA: TGCGCCAGCAGCCAAGGGGGACAAGTAGCCAAAAACATTCAGTACTTC
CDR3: CASSQGGQVAKNIQYF

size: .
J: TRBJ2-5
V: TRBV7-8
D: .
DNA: TGTGCCAGCAGCAAGACTGGAGAGACCCAGTACTTC
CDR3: CASSKTGETQYF

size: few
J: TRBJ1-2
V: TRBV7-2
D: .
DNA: TGTGCCAGCAGCTTAGTAAGTTCGGGATACTATGGCTACACCTTC
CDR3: CASSLVSSGYYGYTF

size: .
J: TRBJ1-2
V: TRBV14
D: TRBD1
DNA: TGTGCCAGCAGCCAAGACCAGTTCCCGGGACAGTCCTTTTCGAATGGCTACACCTTC
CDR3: CASSQDQFPGQSFSNGYTF

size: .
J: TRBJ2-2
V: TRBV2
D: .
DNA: TGTGCCAGCAGTGAATACGGCGGGGTCGGGAACACCGGGGAGCTGTTTTTT
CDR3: CASSEYGGVGNTGELFF

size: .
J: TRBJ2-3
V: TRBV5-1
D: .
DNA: TGCGCCAGCAGCTTGGGTGGGGGAAAGGATACGCAGTATTTT
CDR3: CASSLGGGKDTQYF

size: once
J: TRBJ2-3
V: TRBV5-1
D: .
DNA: TGCGCCAGCAGCTCCGGGGGTATCACAGATACGCAGTATTTT
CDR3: CASSSGGITDTQYF

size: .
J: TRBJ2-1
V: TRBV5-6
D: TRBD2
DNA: TGTGCCAGCAGCTTGGTGGGACTAGCGGGAGGGGGGAGTGAGCAGTTCTTC
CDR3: CASSLVGLAGGGSEQFF

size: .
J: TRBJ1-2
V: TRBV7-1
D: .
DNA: TGTGCCAGCACCCCTCCGCCAGTCCTCAACTATGGCTACACCTTC
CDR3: CASTPPPVLNYGYTF

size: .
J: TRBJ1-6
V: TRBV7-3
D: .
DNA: TGTGCCAGCAGTCAGGACACCAGCTATAATTCACCCCTCCACTTT
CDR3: CASSQDTSYNSPLHF

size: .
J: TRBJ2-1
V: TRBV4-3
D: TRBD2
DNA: TGCGCCAGCAGCCAAGATCCTCTAGCGGGAGACACCTACAATGAGCAGTTCTTC
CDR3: CASSQDPLAGDTYNEQFF

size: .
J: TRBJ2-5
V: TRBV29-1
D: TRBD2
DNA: TGCAGCGTTGTGCGTAGCGGGAGGGAGACCCAGTACTTC
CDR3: CSVVRSGRETQYF

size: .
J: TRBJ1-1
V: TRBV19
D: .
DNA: TGTGCCAGTAGTACCCAGGGAGGAGGCACTGAAGCTTTCTTT
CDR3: CASSTQGGGTEAFF

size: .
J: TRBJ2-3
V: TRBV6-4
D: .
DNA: TGTGCCAGCAGTGACGGGGGTCCCCGGGATACGCAGTATTTT
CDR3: CASSDGGPRDTQYF

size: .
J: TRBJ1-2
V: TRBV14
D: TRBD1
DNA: TGTGCCAGCAGAGGACAGGGTGATAACTATGGCTACACCTTC
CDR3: CASRGQGDNYGYTF

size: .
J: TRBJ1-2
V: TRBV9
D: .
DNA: TGTGCCAGCAGCGCCGCCCCAATCCATGGCTACACCTTC
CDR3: CASSAAPIHGYTF

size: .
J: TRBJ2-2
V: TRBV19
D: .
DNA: TGTGCCAGTAATCAAAATGGGGCGGGGGAGCTGTTTTTT
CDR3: CASNQNGAGELFF

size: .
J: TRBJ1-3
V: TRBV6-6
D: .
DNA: TGTGCCAGCAGTCGTGACGGGGCCTCTGGAAACACCATATATTTT
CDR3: CASSRDGASGNTIYF

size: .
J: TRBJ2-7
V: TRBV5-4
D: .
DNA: TGTGCCAGCAGCCCTATACAAAGACCCTACGAGCAGTACTTC
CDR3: CASSPIQRPYEQYF